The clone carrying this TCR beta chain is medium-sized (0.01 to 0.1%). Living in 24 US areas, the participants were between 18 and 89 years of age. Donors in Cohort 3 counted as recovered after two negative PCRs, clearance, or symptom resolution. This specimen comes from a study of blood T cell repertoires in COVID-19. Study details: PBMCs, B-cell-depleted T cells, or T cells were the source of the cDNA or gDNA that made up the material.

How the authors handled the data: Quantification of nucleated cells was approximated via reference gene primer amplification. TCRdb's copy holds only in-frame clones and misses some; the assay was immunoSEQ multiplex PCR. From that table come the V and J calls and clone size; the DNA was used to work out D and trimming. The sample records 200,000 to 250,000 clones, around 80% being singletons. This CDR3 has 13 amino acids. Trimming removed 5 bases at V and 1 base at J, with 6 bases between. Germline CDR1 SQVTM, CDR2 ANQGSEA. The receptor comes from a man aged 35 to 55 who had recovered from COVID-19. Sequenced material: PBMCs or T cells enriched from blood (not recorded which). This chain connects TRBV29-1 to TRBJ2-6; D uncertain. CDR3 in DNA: TGCAGCGTTCACAGTTCTGGGGCCAACGTCCTGACTTTC. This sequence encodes CSVHSSGANVLTF.